This T cell receptor beta chain was documented in a study of shared clonotypes between healthy human individuals. Germline CDR1 is MGHRA and CDR2 is YSYEKL. Trimming stripped 1 base from V and 5 bases from J, with 11 bases between. This CDR3 contains 14 residues. The method was immunoSEQ multiplex PCR; TCRdb's version includes in-frame clones alone and lacks a portion of them. The sample gives 700,000 or so clones, about 78% of which show up once; under 2% is in the top ten. The sequenced material came from memory CD4+ T cells sorted from blood. Subset reported: CD45RA-negative fraction. This TCR was sampled from a woman in her thirties in good health. The chain links TRBV4-1 to TRBJ1-2; no reliable D call. In DNA, the CDR3 is TGCGCCAGCAGCCAAGTCGGCAGCTTTTATGGCTACACCTTC. Protein sequence: CASSQVGSFYGYTF.